Below, 24 T cell receptor beta chains from the same sample are listed, as sequenced in a study of T cells after yellow fever vaccination. MiXCR, run by TCRdb on the 5' RACE reads, gives a single entry per CDR3 protein. The sample holds some 500,000 distinct CDR3 sequences, approximately 15% seen once. Sample: PBMCs, taken on the day of the yellow fever booster vaccination. These receptors were taken from a young man who received the YFV17D yellow fever vaccine.

Only a few counts were recorded for this clonotype. The chain carries TRBV4-1 and TRBJ2-7; the D gene is possibly TRBD2 (7 bases). CDR1 is MGHRA and CDR2 is YSYEKL in the germline V gene. V lost 7 bases to trimming and J lost 4 bases, with 14 bases between them. The CDR3 covers 13 residues. The CDR3 is CASMKEGGYEQYF. The CDR3 DNA reads as TGCGCCAGCATGAAGGAGGGGGGGTACGAGCAGTACTTC.

The chain employs TRBV5-1 and TRBJ2-1; 11 positions match TRBD1. The CDR3 consists of 14 residues. CDR1 is SGHRS, CDR2 YFSETQ, per germline. V shed 2 bases and J 10 bases; nucleotides not matched to a gene: 5. As DNA, the CDR3 is TGCGCCAGCAGCTTTGGACAGGGGGCCCAGGAGCAGTTCTTC. Amino acid sequence: CASSFGQGAQEQFF.

This chain uses TRBV28 with TRBJ2-1; 9 bases line up with TRBD1. Germline CDR1 and CDR2: MDHEN and SYDVKM. The CDR3 is 17 amino acids. V trimming: 4 bases; J trimming: 2 bases; junction bases outside the gene matches: 9. The CDR3 DNA sequence: TGTGCCAGCAGTTACCCCCCGGGACAGGGCCCCTACAATGAGCAGTTCTTC. Protein product: CASSYPPGQGPYNEQFF.

This clonotype has more than one count but fewer than ten. The chain has TRBV2 and TRBJ2-1; D is unresolved. The V gene's germline CDR1 is SNHLY and CDR2 FYNNEI. The CDR3 spans 15 residues. The V end lost 6 bases, the J end lost 1 base, and 13 bases lay between the germline ends. CDR3 loop: CASRKLSGSYNEQFF. The CDR3, as DNA: TGTGCCAGCAGGAAGCTTAGTGGATCCTACAATGAGCAGTTCTTC.

This clonotype was seen more than once but under ten times. This rearrangement joins TRBV11-1 to TRBJ2-1; D perhaps matches TRBD1 (6 bases). Germline V CDR1 and CDR2: SGHAT, FQDESV (reference sequence). This CDR3 is built from 18 residues. The V gene lost 3 bases and the J gene lost 4 bases, with 22 bases spanning the gap. The CDR3, as DNA: TGTGCCAGCAGCTTGGGGGTAATGGGGGCGAAGCCTTACAATGAGCAGTTCTTC. Residues: CASSLGVMGAKPYNEQFF. Full variable domain (remainder filled in from reference TRBV11-1 and TRBJ2-1): EAEVAQSPRYKITEKSQAVAFWCDPISGHATLYWYRQILGQGPELLVQFQDESVVDDSQLPKDRFSAERLKGVDSTLKIQPAELGDSAMYLCASSLGVMGAKPYNEQFFGPGTRLTVL.

This clonotype showed up just a few times. The gene calls are TRBV20-1 and TRBJ1-4, with unresolved D. Germline-derived CDR1 and CDR2 are DFQATT and SNEGSKA (reference sequence). The V end lost 3 bases, the J end lost 6 bases, and 14 bases lay between the germline ends. The CDR3 runs to 14 residues. Written as DNA, the CDR3 is TGCAGTGCTAGCCTACTCCTGGCCGATGAAAAACTGTTTTTT. This translates into CSASLLLADEKLFF.

This clonotype was counted a few times. The chain recombines TRBV6-1 with TRBJ2-2; D unresolved. Germline V gene sequence: CDR1 MNHNS, CDR2 SASEGT. V gave up 6 bases and J gave up 2 bases, with 7 bases separating them. The CDR3 loop spans 13 amino acids. In DNA form, the CDR3 reads TGTGCCAGCAGGGAACAAAACACCGGGGAGCTGTTTTTT. Its protein is CASREQNTGELFF.

This clonotype was picked up a small number of times. The J gene is TRBJ1-6, the V gene TRBV27, with D perhaps matching TRBD1 (5 bases). The CDR3 contains 14 residues. V lost 4 bases and J 6 bases, leaving 10 bases between the germline ends. Germline values: CDR1 MNHEY, CDR2 SMNVEV (reference sequence). CDR3 loop: CASSWWGGNSPLHF. Here the CDR3 DNA reads TGTGCCAGCAGTTGGTGGGGGGGTAATTCACCCCTCCACTTT.

The genes are TRBV3-1 and TRBJ2-3, with TRBD2 identical over 10 bases. The CDR3 has 16 amino acids. Germline V gene sequence: CDR1 LGHDT, CDR2 YNNKEL (reference sequence). V dropped 5 bases and J dropped 4; count of bases not matched to a gene: 9. This chain's CDR3 is CASSDPSGSNADTQYF. CDR3 DNA sequence: TGTGCCAGCAGCGACCCTAGCGGGAGCAACGCAGATACGCAGTATTTT.

This chain joins TRBV14 and TRBJ2-7, with D perhaps TRBD1 (6 bases). The CDR3 has 14 residues. Germline loops: CDR1 SGHDN, CDR2 FVKESK. V was clipped by 5 bases and J by 0 bases, with 11 bases between them. CDR3 sequence (DNA): TGTGCCAGCAGCGGGACAACCAGCTCCTACGAGCAGTACTTC. Residues: CASSGTTSSYEQYF.

This clonotype was seen a few times. The rearrangement uses TRBV5-6 and TRBJ1-1; 7 bases agree with TRBD1. CDR1 is SGHDT and CDR2 is YYEEEE in the germline V gene. There are 13 residues in the CDR3. V lost 3 bases to trimming and J lost 6 bases; unmatched junction nucleotides: 5. In nucleotides, the CDR3 is TGTGCCAGCAGCTCGACAGGGTTTGCTGAAGCTTTCTTT. Its translation is CASSSTGFAEAFF.

This clonotype has just a few counts. J is TRBJ2-5 and V is TRBV20-1; D possibly corresponds to TRBD2 (6 bases). V lost 4 bases and J 3 bases, leaving 9 bases between the germline ends. This CDR3 comprises 12 residues. The germline gives CDR1 DFQATT, CDR2 SNEGSKA (reference sequence). The CDR3 DNA is TGCAGTGCTATTTGGGGGGAAGAGACCCAGTACTTC. Encoded protein: CSAIWGEETQYF.

This clonotype was observed a handful of times. The genes are TRBV5-4 and TRBJ2-3; 8 nucleotides agree with TRBD2. Germline lookup yields CDR1 SGHNT and CDR2 YYREEE (reference sequence). The junction had 6 bases not matched to a gene; V was cut back by 0 bases and J by 0 bases. The CDR3 is 17 residues long. The CDR3 DNA sequence: TGTGCCAGCAGCTTGGATCCTAGCGGGTATAGCACAGATACGCAGTATTTT. Translating gives CASSLDPSGYSTDTQYF.

The chain recombines TRBV10-2 with TRBJ2-3; 10 positions agree with TRBD2. Per germline, CDR1 WSHSY and CDR2 SAAADI. This CDR3 comprises 14 residues. V lost 10 bases, J lost 3 bases, and 7 bases stayed unmatched. CDR3 DNA sequence: TGCGCCACCGCCGCTAGCGGGAGAACAGATACGCAGTATTTT. Translating gives CATAASGRTDTQYF.

V is TRBV5-1 and J is TRBJ2-3; D unresolved. This CDR3 contains 15 residues. From germline, CDR1 is SGHRS and CDR2 YFSETQ. The germline V and J ends were trimmed by 0 bases and 1 base, with 9 bases remaining between them. The CDR3, as DNA: TGCGCCAGCAGCTTGGCCCCGGCAGGCACAGATACGCAGTATTTT. Protein sequence: CASSLAPAGTDTQYF.

This clonotype was detected only a few times. The rearrangement uses TRBV4-2 and TRBJ1-5, with a weak D call TRBD1 (6 bases). Trimming shortened V by 3 bases and J by 2 bases, and 14 bases separated the two germline ends. The germline V gene encodes CDR1 LGHNA and CDR2 YNFKEQ. The CDR3 has 16 amino acids. For the CDR3, the DNA is TGTGCCAGCAGCCAGGAACAGGGAATTGGCAATCAGCCCCAGCATTTT. Translation: CASSQEQGIGNQPQHF.

This chain joins TRBV20-1 and TRBJ2-7, with D possibly being TRBD1 (5 bases). CDR1 and CDR2 from the germline V gene are DFQATT and SNEGSKA (reference sequence). V shed 3 bases and J shed 0 bases, with 9 bases lying between them. The CDR3 is 13 amino acids. The CDR3 reads CSASEGASYEQYF. For the CDR3, the DNA is TGCAGTGCTAGTGAAGGGGCCTCCTACGAGCAGTACTTC.

This clonotype was counted between two and nine times. V gene TRBV4-2 combines with J gene TRBJ1-4; TRBD1 matches 7 bases. There are 14 residues in the CDR3. Germline trimming cut 5 bases from V and 14 bases from J; bases unmatched to any gene: 14. The germline CDR1 and CDR2 sequences are LGHNA and YNFKEQ. The CDR3 sequence is CASSGRGLNDHLFF. The CDR3 bases are TGTGCCAGCAGCGGGAGGGGGCTCAATGATCATCTGTTTTTT.

The V call is TRBV14, the J call TRBJ1-4, with a possible D match to TRBD1 (5 bases). The CDR3 is made up of 13 amino acids. The V gene lost 1 base and the J gene lost 16 bases, with 16 bases spanning the gap. The V gene's germline CDR1 is SGHDN and CDR2 FVKESK. CDR3 residues: CASSQADRFKRFF. CDR3 DNA: TGTGCCAGCAGCCAAGCAGACAGATTCAAGAGGTTTTTT.

This clonotype was counted between two and nine times. This chain links TRBV7-8 with TRBJ1-6; D is ambiguous. There are 14 residues in the CDR3. Trimming left V 0 bases short and J 13 bases short, with 13 bases between. CDR1 SGHVS and CDR2 FQNEAQ come from the germline V gene. The CDR3 region is CASSLAWPQSPLHF. For the CDR3, the DNA is TGTGCCAGCAGCTTAGCGTGGCCCCAGTCGCCCCTCCACTTT.

In its sample, this clonotype was seen a few times. The V and J genes are TRBV4-2 and TRBJ2-7; D is perhaps TRBD2 (6 bases). The CDR3 sequence is 14 residues long. Deletions cut 0 bases from V and 5 bases from J, with 11 bases between. From germline, CDR1 is LGHNA and CDR2 YNFKEQ. CDR3 DNA: TGTGCCAGCAGCCAAGATAGTCCTAGCGACGAGCAGTACTTC. This gives the protein CASSQDSPSDEQYF.

There are a few counts of this clonotype. CDR3 residues: CASSLAGGSLSEQFF. CDR3 coding DNA: TGTGCCAGCAGTTTAGCGGGAGGCAGTTTAAGTGAGCAGTTCTTC. This chain links TRBV12-3 or TRBV12-4 with TRBJ2-1; D is perhaps TRBD2 (6 bases). The CDR3 consists of 15 residues. V lost 0 bases and J 9 bases, leaving 15 bases between the germline ends.

This clonotype was seen a handful of times. The chain carries TRBV7-2 and TRBJ2-2; D possibly corresponds to TRBD2 (6 bases). Trimming stripped 3 bases from V and 4 bases from J, with 12 bases between. This CDR3 region has 15 residues. From germline, CDR1 is SGHTA and CDR2 FQGNSA. The CDR3 DNA is TGTGCCAGCAGCTTCCAGGCCGGGGGCACCGGGGAGCTGTTTTTT. It encodes CASSFQAGGTGELFF.

This clonotype was seen repeatedly, ten times or more. J is TRBJ2-1 and V is TRBV5-1; TRBD2 matches 11 bases. The CDR3 length is 17 residues. Germline loops: CDR1 SGHRS, CDR2 YFSETQ. Trimming removed 5 bases from V and 4 bases from J; junction bases left unmatched: 11. The CDR3 region has the DNA TGCGCCAGCAGTTTAACTTTGACTAGCGGGACTTACAATGAGCAGTTCTTC. Its translation is CASSLTLTSGTYNEQFF.